This TCR beta chain came from a study of cytomegalovirus exposure and HLA in healthy donors. As for the study in general: Genotyping showed roughly 86% of 398 donors falling in the Caucasian-associated ancestry cluster. Points from the study as a whole: Associated with HLA alleles at 0.05 false discovery rate in a later analysis were 17,000 or so TCR beta sequences.

A word on this clone: Its specificity is unknown.

PCR primers comprised 60 Vbeta and 13 Jbeta primers. The protocol was immunoSEQ multiplex PCR, while the TCRdb copy is restricted to in-frame clones and leaves out a portion. The table records around 120,000 clones, around three quarters of them present only once. This CDR3 has 14 residues. The germline gives CDR1 SQVTM, CDR2 ANQGSEA. Trimming took off 2 bases at V and 3 bases at J, with 11 bases between the two ends. Sequenced: PBMCs. This TCR came from a young man in good health and CMV-seropositive. This sequence joins TRBV29-1 and TRBJ2-1; D remains unclear. The DNA for the CDR3 is TGCAGCGTTGAATTGCTAGAAAACTACAATGAGCAGTTCTTC. Translation: CSVELLENYNEQFF.